The 9 T cell receptor beta chains below come from one sample, sequenced in a study of early T cells in non-severe SARS-CoV-2 infection. TCRdb used MiXCR to reprocess the 5' RACE reads, holding one entry per CDR3 protein. Of about 56,000 distinct CDR3 sequences listed, about 12% are singletons. Specimen: whole blood. All receptors derive from an adult who was a healthcare worker with PCR-confirmed SARS-CoV-2 infection or an uninfected control (not recorded which).

The table lists this clonotype with many counts. The V call is TRBV5-1, the J call TRBJ2-7; D ambiguous. The CDR3 loop spans 11 amino acids. V was shortened by 0 bases and J by 3 bases, with 1 base between the two germline ends. The V gene's germline CDR1 is SGHRS and CDR2 YFSETQ. CDR3 protein: CASSLDYEQYF. The CDR3 region has the DNA TGCGCCAGCAGCTTGGACTACGAGCAGTACTTC.

This clonotype came up many times. J is TRBJ2-4 and V is TRBV29-1; perhaps TRBD1 as D (7 bases). The ends were cut back, 7 bases at V and 4 bases at J, with 11 bases in the middle. The V gene's germline CDR1 is SQVTM and CDR2 ANQGSEA. The CDR3 runs to 12 residues. Written as DNA, the CDR3 is TGCAGCGGCGGGACAGCTAAAAACATTCAGTACTTC. Translating it yields CSGGTAKNIQYF.

This clonotype was detected ten times or more. The chain carries TRBV5-1 and TRBJ2-5; D possibly corresponds to TRBD2 (5 bases). There are 13 residues in the CDR3. V lost 2 bases and J lost 3, with 8 bases in between. The germline CDR1 and CDR2 sequences are SGHRS and YFSETQ. CDR3 bases: TGCGCCAGCAGCTTAATCGGGAAAGAGACCCAGTACTTC. Translation: CASSLIGKETQYF.

This clonotype showed up many times. The genes are TRBV19 and TRBJ2-5; D assignment may be TRBD1 or TRBD2 (5 bases each). The ends were cut back, 5 bases at V and 5 bases at J, with 12 bases in the middle. Germline V gene sequence: CDR1 LNHDA, CDR2 SQIVND (reference sequence). The CDR3 is 13 amino acids. CDR3 protein: CASSRGRWETQYF. The CDR3 nucleotides are TGTGCCAGTAGTCGGGGCCGGTGGGAGACCCAGTACTTC.

This rearrangement joins TRBV7-3 to TRBJ2-1; TRBD2 might be the D (6 bases). CDR3 length: 15 amino acids. The germline V and J ends were trimmed by 5 bases and 5 bases, with 16 bases remaining between them. Germline CDR1 reads SGHTA; CDR2 reads FQGTGA. The CDR3 is CASSQGRGRHNEQFF. DNA of the CDR3: TGTGCCAGCAGCCAAGGGCGAGGGAGGCACAATGAGCAGTTCTTC.

The chain joins TRBV12-3 or TRBV12-4 to TRBJ2-5; 12 bases align to TRBD1. CDR3 size: 14 residues. Losses at the gene ends were 6 bases for V and 5 bases for J; bases not matched to a gene: 4. The CDR3 DNA sequence: TGTGCCAGCAGCCGAGGGACAGGGGGCGAGACCCAGTACTTC. Translation: CASSRGTGGETQYF.

This clonotype was counted ten times or more. V usage is TRBV19 and J usage is TRBJ2-5; unclear D gene. Germline V CDR1 and CDR2: LNHDA, SQIVND (reference sequence). The CDR3 covers 13 residues. Trimming pared 3 bases from V and 2 bases from J, leaving 7 bases between. CDR3 coding DNA: TGTGCCAGTAGTATTCGAGGTCAAGAGACCCAGTACTTC. This encodes CASSIRGQETQYF.

A single count supports this clonotype. V usage is TRBV6-2 or TRBV6-3 and J usage is TRBJ2-3; D gene unclear. The CDR3 length is 13 residues. Trimming removed 6 bases at V and 0 bases at J, with 7 bases between. CDR1 and CDR2 (germline): MNHEY, SVGEGT. The CDR3: CASRTASTDTQYF. The DNA for the CDR3 is TGTGCCAGCAGGACGGCTAGCACAGATACGCAGTATTTT.

There are many counts of this clonotype. The chain combines TRBV18 with TRBJ1-4; D is perhaps TRBD1 (5 bases). CDR1 is KGHSH, CDR2 LQKENI, per germline. Trimming stripped 1 base from V and 3 bases from J, with 12 bases between. This CDR3 is 16 amino acids long. The CDR3 region is CASSPRAGPPNEKLFF. The DNA for the CDR3 is TGTGCCAGCTCACCACGGGCAGGGCCACCTAATGAAAAACTGTTTTTT.